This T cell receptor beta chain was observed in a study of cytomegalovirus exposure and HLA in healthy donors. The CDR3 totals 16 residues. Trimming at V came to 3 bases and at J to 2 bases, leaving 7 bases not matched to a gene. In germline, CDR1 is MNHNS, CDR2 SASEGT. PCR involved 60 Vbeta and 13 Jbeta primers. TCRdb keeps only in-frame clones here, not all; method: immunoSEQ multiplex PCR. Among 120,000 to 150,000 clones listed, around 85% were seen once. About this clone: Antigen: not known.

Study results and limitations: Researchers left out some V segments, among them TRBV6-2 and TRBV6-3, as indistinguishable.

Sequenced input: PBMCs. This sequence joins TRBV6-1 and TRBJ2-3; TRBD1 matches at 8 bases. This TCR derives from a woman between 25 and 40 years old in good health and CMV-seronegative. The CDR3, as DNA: TGTGCCAGCAGTGATGGCCGGACAGGGTACACAGATACGCAGTATTTT. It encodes CASSDGRTGYTDTQYF.